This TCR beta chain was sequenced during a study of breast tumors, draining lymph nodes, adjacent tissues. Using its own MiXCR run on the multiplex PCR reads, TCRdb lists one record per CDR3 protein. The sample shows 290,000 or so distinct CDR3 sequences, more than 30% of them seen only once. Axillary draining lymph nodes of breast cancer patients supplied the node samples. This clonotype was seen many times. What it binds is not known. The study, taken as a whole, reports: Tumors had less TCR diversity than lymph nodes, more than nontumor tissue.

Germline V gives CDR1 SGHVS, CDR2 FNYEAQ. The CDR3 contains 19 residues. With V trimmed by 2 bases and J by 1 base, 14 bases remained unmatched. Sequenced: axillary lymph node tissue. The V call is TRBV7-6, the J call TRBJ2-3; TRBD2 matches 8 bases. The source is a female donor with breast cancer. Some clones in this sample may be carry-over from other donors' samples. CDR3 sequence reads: CASSLLASGGPVGTDTQYF. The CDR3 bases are TGTGCCAGCAGCTTACTGGCCAGCGGGGGTCCCGTCGGCACAGATACGCAGTATTTT.